This TCR beta chain was found in a study of blood T cell repertoires in COVID-19. About the study: Researchers got acute and convalescent COVID-19 samples from the United States, Italy and Spain. From T cells, B-cell-depleted T cells, or PBMCs came the material, which was cDNA or gDNA.

The CDR3 sequence is 14 residues long. Germline CDR1 reads SGHVS; CDR2 reads FNYEAQ. Trimming stripped 4 bases from V and 11 bases from J, with 20 bases between. By frequency in the sample, this clone is large (0.1 to 1%). Original processing notes: Estimation of nucleated cell counts was performed using reference gene primer amplification. Some clones are missing from TCRdb's copy, which holds only in-frame ones; the method was immunoSEQ multiplex PCR. The DNA gave D and trimming, while V, J and clone size come from that table. In the table there are 100,000 to 150,000 clones, roughly four fifths of which are singletons.

The clonotype comes from a woman between 45 and 65 years old with acute or convalescent COVID-19. Sequencing was performed on peripheral blood. V is TRBV7-6 and J is TRBJ1-1; weak D call: TRBD1 (6 bases). CDR3 sequence (DNA): TGTGCCAGCAGCTCCCCAGGGGAAACCGATGGGGCTTTCTTT. Translation gives CASSSPGETDGAFF.